The source of this T cell receptor (beta chain) is a study of blood T cell repertoires in COVID-19. Study-wide context: Sample material is recorded as cDNA or gDNA derived from T cells, B-cell-depleted T cells, or PBMCs.

As originally analysed: Counts of nucleated cells, estimated from reference gene primer amplification, were obtained. This table comes from immunoSEQ multiplex PCR, and its TCRdb copy is limited to in-frame clones, with some not included. The V and J calls and the clone size are those of that table, but D and trimming were determined from the DNA. The sample records approximately 190,000 clones, 88% being singletons. This clonotype was sampled from a woman aged 40 to 50 who had recovered from COVID-19. The specimen was peripheral blood.

CDR3 nucleotides: TGTGCCAGCAGTGAAGCGCTAGCGGGCTCCTACGAGCAGTACTTC. Protein: CASSEALAGSYEQYF. V gene TRBV6-1 combines with J gene TRBJ2-7, with 8 bases matching TRBD2. The CDR3 loop spans 15 amino acids. V lost 0 bases and J lost 0; bases outside the gene matches: 1. Germline V CDR1 and CDR2: MNHNS, SASEGT.